Following are 8 T cell receptor beta chains from one sample sequenced in a study of cytomegalovirus exposure and HLA in healthy donors. Amplification used 60 Vbeta primers and 13 Jbeta primers. Only in-frame clones appear in the TCRdb table, and some are missing; sequencing was by immunoSEQ multiplex PCR. The sample holds fewer than 250,000 clones, around 80% seen once. The sample taken for sequencing was PBMCs. These receptors all stem from a man between 35 and 55 years old in good health and CMV-seronegative.

In this sample, this clone turned up once. The rearrangement uses TRBV2 and TRBJ2-7; no firm D call. The CDR3 has 12 residues. The V end lost 2 bases, the J end lost 3 bases, and 5 bases lay between the germline ends. In germline, CDR1 is SNHLY, CDR2 FYNNEI. The CDR3 region has the DNA TGTGCCAGCAGTGAACGGGTCTACGAGCAGTACTTC. It encodes CASSERVYEQYF.

This clone occurred once. The chain uses TRBV10-1 and TRBJ2-3; 7 bases match TRBD1. This CDR3 is 15 amino acids long. The ends lost 5 bases at V and 2 bases at J; junction bases unmatched: 7. Per the germline V gene, CDR1 is WNHNN and CDR2 is SYGVQD (reference sequence). Written as DNA, the CDR3 is TGCGCCAGCAGTAATAGACAGGGATTCACAGATACGCAGTATTTT. It encodes CASSNRQGFTDTQYF.

The V gene is TRBV28, the J gene TRBJ2-7, with D uncertain. CDR3 length equals 15 residues. Germline V gene lookup returns CDR1 MDHEN and CDR2 SYDVKM. Trimming left V 7 bases short and J 0 bases short, with 16 bases between. The DNA of the CDR3 is TGTGCCAGCAATTTTTCCTCAGTTATCTCCTACGAGCAGTACTTC. It specifies CASNFSSVISYEQYF.

This chain joins TRBV5-1 and TRBJ2-1, with TRBD1 matching over 9 bases. J was trimmed by 3 bases and V by 4 bases; bases with no gene match: 5. Per germline, CDR1 SGHRS and CDR2 YFSETQ. The CDR3 is made up of 15 amino acids. The CDR3 DNA sequence: TGCGCCAGCAGCCCGGGACAGGGTCACTACAATGAGCAGTTCTTC. Translation gives CASSPGQGHYNEQFF.

The chain is built from TRBV4-1 and TRBJ2-7, with 7 positions matching TRBD2. This CDR3 is built from 14 residues. Germline assignment: CDR1 MGHRA and CDR2 YSYEKL. The trim removed 4 bases at V and 2 bases at J, leaving 5 bases unmatched. The CDR3 sequence is CASSPSLATYEQYF. For the CDR3, the DNA is TGCGCCAGCAGCCCTTCACTAGCGACCTACGAGCAGTACTTC.

The chain employs TRBV27 and TRBJ2-7, with D perhaps TRBD1 (5 bases). Trimming shortened V by 5 bases and J by 0 bases, and 11 bases separated the two germline ends. The CDR3 extends over 14 amino acids. Germline CDR1 MNHEY, CDR2 SMNVEV (reference sequence). CDR3 protein: CASSDRTISYEQYF. The DNA for the CDR3 is TGTGCCAGCAGTGATCGGACAATCTCCTACGAGCAGTACTTC.

V gene TRBV28 combines with J gene TRBJ1-2; D possibly corresponds to TRBD1 (6 bases). CDR3 length: 12 residues. Germline CDR1 reads MDHEN; CDR2 reads SYDVKM. Trimming removed 7 bases from V and 1 base from J, with 7 bases in between. The CDR3 protein is CASNRVNYGYTF. DNA for the CDR3: TGTGCCAGCAACAGGGTTAACTATGGCTACACCTTC.

The chain uses TRBV5-4 and TRBJ1-1; 9 bases match TRBD1. J gave up 4 bases and V 0 bases, and 4 bases lay outside the gene matches. This CDR3 contains 15 residues. Germline lookup yields CDR1 SGHNT and CDR2 YYREEE (reference sequence). The CDR3, as DNA: TGTGCCAGCAGCTTGGGTGGGACAGGGTCCACTGAAGCTTTCTTT. Translated: CASSLGGTGSTEAFF.